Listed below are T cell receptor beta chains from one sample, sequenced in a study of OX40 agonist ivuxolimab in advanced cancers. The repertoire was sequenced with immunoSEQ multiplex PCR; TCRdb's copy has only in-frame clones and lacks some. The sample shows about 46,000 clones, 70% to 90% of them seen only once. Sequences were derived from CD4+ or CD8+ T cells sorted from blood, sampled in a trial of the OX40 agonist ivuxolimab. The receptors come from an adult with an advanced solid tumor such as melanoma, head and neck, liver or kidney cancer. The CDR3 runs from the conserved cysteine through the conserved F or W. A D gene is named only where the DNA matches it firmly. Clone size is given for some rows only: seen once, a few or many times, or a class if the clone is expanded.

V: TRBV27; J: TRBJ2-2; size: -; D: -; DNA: TGTGCCAGCAGTTCGAGACCCGGGGAGCTGTTTTTT; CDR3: CASSSRPGELFF
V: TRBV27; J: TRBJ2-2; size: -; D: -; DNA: TGTGCCAGCAGTTTCCAGGAGAACACCGGGGAGCTGTTTTTT; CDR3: CASSFQENTGELFF
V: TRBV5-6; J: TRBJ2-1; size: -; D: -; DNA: TGTGCCAGCAGCTTGGGCCCCAATGGGTACAATGAGCAGTTCTTC; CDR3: CASSLGPNGYNEQFF
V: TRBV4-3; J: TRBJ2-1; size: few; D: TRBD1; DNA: TGCGCCAGCAGCCAAGATGGGACAGATTACAATGAGCAGTTCTTC; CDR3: CASSQDGTDYNEQFF
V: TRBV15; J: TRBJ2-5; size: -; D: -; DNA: TGTGCCACCAGCAGAACTCAGGGAGAAGAGACCCAGTACTTC; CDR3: CATSRTQGEETQYF
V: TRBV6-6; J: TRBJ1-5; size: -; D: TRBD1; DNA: TGTGCCAGCAGCCTCACCGGGACAGGAATAAATCAGCCCCAGCATTTT; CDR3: CASSLTGTGINQPQHF
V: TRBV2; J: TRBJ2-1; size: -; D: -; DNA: TGTGCCAGCAGTTATCTGACGGAAGGACCACGATACAATGAGCAGTTCTTC; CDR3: CASSYLTEGPRYNEQFF
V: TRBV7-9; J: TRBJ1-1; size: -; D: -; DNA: TGTGCCAGCAGCTTAGCACAGGGAGGGGACACTGAAGCTTTCTTT; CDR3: CASSLAQGGDTEAFF
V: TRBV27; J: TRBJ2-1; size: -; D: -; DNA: TGTGCCAGCAGTTCAGGACCAGGGGTTGAGCAGTTCTTC; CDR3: CASSSGPGVEQFF
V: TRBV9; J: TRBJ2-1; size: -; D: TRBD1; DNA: TGTGCCAGCAGCGTCCAGGGGGCGCAGAGCTACAATGAGCAGTTCTTC; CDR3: CASSVQGAQSYNEQFF
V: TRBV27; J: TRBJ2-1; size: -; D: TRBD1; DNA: TGTGCCAGCAGTTTAGGGACAGAGCCTTACAATGAGCAGTTCTTC; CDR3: CASSLGTEPYNEQFF
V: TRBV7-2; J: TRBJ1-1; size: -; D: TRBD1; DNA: TGTGCCAGCAGCTTAGGGGCACAGGGGTACACTGAAGCTTTCTTT; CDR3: CASSLGAQGYTEAFF
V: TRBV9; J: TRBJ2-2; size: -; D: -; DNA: TGTGCCAGCAGCGTAGATGGGGGGCCCACCGGGGAGCTGTTTTTT; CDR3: CASSVDGGPTGELFF
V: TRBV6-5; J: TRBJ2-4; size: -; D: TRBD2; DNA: TGTGCCAGCAGTGGGGGGGATGGGAACATTCAGTACTTC; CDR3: CASSGGDGNIQYF
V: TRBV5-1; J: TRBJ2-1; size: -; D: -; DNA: TGCGCCAGCAGCTTCCCCGGGGGCCTATCCTACAATGAGCAGTTCTTC; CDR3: CASSFPGGLSYNEQFF
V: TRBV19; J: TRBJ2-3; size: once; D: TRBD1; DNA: TGTGCCAGTAGTATTGAGGGGACAGGGAGCGCAGATACGCAGTATTTT; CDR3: CASSIEGTGSADTQYF
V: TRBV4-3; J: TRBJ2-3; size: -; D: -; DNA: TGCGCCAGCAGCCAAGATTTGGCCTCCACAGATACGCAGTATTTT; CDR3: CASSQDLASTDTQYF
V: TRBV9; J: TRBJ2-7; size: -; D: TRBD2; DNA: TGTGCCAGCAGCGAGGGACTAGCGGAGGACTACGAGCAGTACTTC; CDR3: CASSEGLAEDYEQYF
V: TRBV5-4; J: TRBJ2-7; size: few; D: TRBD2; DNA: TGTGCCAGCAGCCAAGGACTAGCGGAGACGATAAGCTCCTACGAGCAGTACTTC; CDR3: CASSQGLAETISSYEQYF
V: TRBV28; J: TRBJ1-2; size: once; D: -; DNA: TGTGCCAGCAGTTTATCGCAGGCTAACTATGGCTACACCTTC; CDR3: CASSLSQANYGYTF
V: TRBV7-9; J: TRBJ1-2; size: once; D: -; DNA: TGTGCCAGCAGCCCTCAGGTGCGGGGCTACACCTTC; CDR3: CASSPQVRGYTF
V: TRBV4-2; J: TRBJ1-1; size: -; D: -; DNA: TGTGCCAGCAGCCAAGATCTCGTGGCAACAAACACTGAAGCTTTCTTT; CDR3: CASSQDLVATNTEAFF
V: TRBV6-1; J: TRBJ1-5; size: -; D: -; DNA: TGTGCCAGCAGTGGACCGCAATTTAGCAATCAGCCCCAGCATTTT; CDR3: CASSGPQFSNQPQHF
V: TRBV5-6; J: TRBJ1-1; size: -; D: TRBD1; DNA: TGTGCCAGCAGCCCTGGGACAGGGTACGATGAAGCTTTCTTT; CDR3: CASSPGTGYDEAFF
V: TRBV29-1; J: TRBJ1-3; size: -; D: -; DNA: TGCAGCGTTGGTGGTACCGGCTTCTCTGGAAACACCATATATTTT; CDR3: CSVGGTGFSGNTIYF
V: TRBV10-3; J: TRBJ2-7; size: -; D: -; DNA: TGTGCCGCCGGATCCAGGGGAGACTCCTACGAGCAGTACTTC; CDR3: CAAGSRGDSYEQYF
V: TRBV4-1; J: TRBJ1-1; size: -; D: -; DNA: TGCGCCAGCAGCCAACCCAGGACAGTCTCAGAACTGGACACTGAAGCTTTCTTT; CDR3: CASSQPRTVSELDTEAFF
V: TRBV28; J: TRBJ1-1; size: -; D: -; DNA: TGTGCCAGCAGACCCCCCCTCGCAGGGAATGAAGCTTTCTTT; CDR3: CASRPPLAGNEAFF
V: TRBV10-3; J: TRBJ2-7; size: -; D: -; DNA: TGTGCCATCAGTGAGCCGCAGGGTTGGGGACTCCCCTACGAGCAGTACTTC; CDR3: CAISEPQGWGLPYEQYF
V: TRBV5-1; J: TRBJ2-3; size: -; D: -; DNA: TGTGCCAGCAGCTTGTGGACAACTCCAGATACGCAGTATTTT; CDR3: CASSLWTTPDTQYF
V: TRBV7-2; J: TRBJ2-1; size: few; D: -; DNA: TGTGCCAGCAGACCCGGACAGAGCAATGAGCAGTTCTTC; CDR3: CASRPGQSNEQFF
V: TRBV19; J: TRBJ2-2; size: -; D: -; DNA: TGTGCCAGTAGTATTCTGGTTCCCGGGGAGCTGTTTTTT; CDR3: CASSILVPGELFF
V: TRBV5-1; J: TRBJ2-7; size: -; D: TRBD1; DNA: TGCGCCAGCAGCTTTTTCAGTGTCGGACAGGGGGGGTACGAGCAGTACTTC; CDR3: CASSFFSVGQGGYEQYF
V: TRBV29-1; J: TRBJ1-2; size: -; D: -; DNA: TGCAGCGTTGAAGATAAGGGGGGGCCGAGCTATGGCTACACCTTC; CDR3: CSVEDKGGPSYGYTF
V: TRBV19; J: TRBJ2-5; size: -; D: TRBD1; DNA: TGTGCCAGTAGTCCCTTCGGGACAGGGGCCTCCAGGGGCGACCAGTACTTC; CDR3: CASSPFGTGASRGDQYF
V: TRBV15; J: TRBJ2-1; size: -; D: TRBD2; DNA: TGTGCCACCAGCAGGACTAGCGGGACTGTACATGAGCAGTTCTTC; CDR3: CATSRTSGTVHEQFF